These 22 T cell receptor beta chains share one sample of origin, sequenced in a study of T-cell memory formation after mild COVID-19. From the 5' RACE reads, TCRdb called clonotypes with MiXCR, one entry per CDR3 protein. The sample has about 190,000 distinct CDR3 sequences, 8% to 11% seen once. Material for sequencing was PBMCs or a T cell subset sorted from them (not recorded which). The receptors derive from a man younger than 30 who had mild COVID-19 (a few samples of this study predate the infection). Cell type and time point are not known.

The chain links TRBV7-9 to TRBJ1-6, with D possibly being TRBD1 (6 bases). Germline V gene lookup returns CDR1 SEHNR and CDR2 FQNEAQ (reference sequence). The CDR3 runs 13 residues. V was trimmed by 5 bases and J by 12 bases, leaving 14 bases between them. The CDR3 protein is CASSPGASRPLHF. In DNA, the CDR3 is TGTGCCAGCAGCCCGGGGGCCAGCCGACCCCTCCACTTT.

Many counts were recorded for this clonotype. The V call is TRBV28, the J call TRBJ2-7; 13 positions match TRBD2. CDR1 is MDHEN, CDR2 SYDVKM, per germline. The CDR3 has 16 residues. Trimming removed 5 bases from V and 9 bases from J; junction bases left unmatched: 13. This CDR3 reads CASSPSGTSGVRGQYV. CDR3 DNA: TGTGCCAGCAGTCCCAGTGGGACTAGCGGGGTACGAGGGCAGTACGTC.

The chain links TRBV24-1 to TRBJ1-6; 10 nucleotides align to TRBD1. J gave up 13 bases and V 1 base, and 3 bases lay outside the gene matches. Germline loops: CDR1 KGHDR, CDR2 SFDVKD. CDR3 size: 14 residues. The CDR3 DNA is TGTGCCACCAGTGATTTTGACAGGGGGCACCCCCTCCACTTT. It specifies CATSDFDRGHPLHF.

The V gene is TRBV7-8, the J gene TRBJ2-7; D is perhaps TRBD1 (6 bases). V was cut by 1 base and J by 6 bases, with 16 bases left in between. Germline-derived CDR1 and CDR2 are SGHVS and FQNEAQ. This CDR3 is 15 amino acids long. The CDR3, as DNA: TGTGCCAGCAGCTTAGTGGCAGGGGTTTTTCTCGAGCAGTACTTC. Translating gives CASSLVAGVFLEQYF.

The gene calls are TRBV10-3 and TRBJ1-2; D gene ambiguous. Trimming stripped 5 bases from V and 8 bases from J, with 15 bases between. The germline gives CDR1 ENHRY, CDR2 SYGVKD. This CDR3 spans 13 amino acids. This CDR3 reads CAISSGLLGGYTF. The CDR3 DNA sequence: TGTGCCATCAGTTCCGGACTCCTAGGCGGCTACACCTTC.

This clonotype was counted only a few times. This sequence joins TRBV7-2 and TRBJ1-5, with 8 bases identical to TRBD1. The CDR3 consists of 13 residues. V shed 5 bases, J shed 5 bases, and the junction held 2 bases outside the gene matches. The germline V gene has CDR1 SGHTA and CDR2 FQGNSA. This chain's CDR3 is CASSPDRDQPQHF. CDR3 sequence (DNA): TGTGCCAGCAGCCCGGACAGGGATCAGCCCCAGCATTTT.

The rearrangement joins TRBV7-2 to TRBJ2-6; no firm D call. Trimming stripped 7 bases from V and 8 bases from J, with 12 bases between. The CDR3 length is 13 residues. Germline loops: CDR1 SGHTA, CDR2 FQGNSA. CDR3: CASTPGSTNVLTF. CDR3 in DNA: TGTGCCAGCACCCCAGGTTCGACCAACGTCCTGACTTTC.

The chain combines TRBV11-2 with TRBJ2-6, with TRBD1 identical over 12 bases. From germline, CDR1 is SGHAT and CDR2 FQNNGV. V was pared by 4 bases and J by 3 bases, with 7 bases of the junction left unmatched. This CDR3 is 18 amino acids long. The CDR3, as DNA: TGTGCCAGCAGCTCCGTACGGGACAGGGGGCATGGGGCCAACGTCCTGACTTTC. Protein product: CASSSVRDRGHGANVLTF.

This chain joins TRBV4-2 and TRBJ2-3, with a tentative D call TRBD1 (5 bases). Germline V gene lookup returns CDR1 LGHNA and CDR2 YNFKEQ. This CDR3 comprises 15 residues. V was pared by 0 bases and J by 2 bases, with 9 bases between. As DNA, the CDR3 is TGTGCCAGCAGCCAAGAAGGGGCCTACACAGATACGCAGTATTTT. Translating it yields CASSQEGAYTDTQYF.

This clonotype was seen more than once but under ten times. The chain combines TRBV9 with TRBJ2-1; TRBD2 is a possible D gene (6 bases). This CDR3 contains 15 residues. Germline CDR1 and CDR2: SGDLS and YYNGEE. V lost 0 bases and J lost 4, with 11 bases in between. Here the CDR3 reads CASSVGGDVYNEQFF. DNA of the CDR3: TGTGCCAGCAGCGTAGGGGGGGACGTGTACAATGAGCAGTTCTTC.

This clonotype showed up many times. The V and J genes are TRBV28 and TRBJ2-6; no clear D gene. Between the trimmed V and J ends, which lost 6 bases and 4 bases, there was a span of 10 bases. Germline CDR1 reads MDHEN; CDR2 reads SYDVKM. The CDR3 length is 14 residues. The CDR3 DNA is TGTGCCAGCAGCCTCCGTTTGGGGGCCAACGTCCTGACTTTC. This gives the protein CASSLRLGANVLTF.

The chain couples TRBV29-1 to TRBJ1-2, with D possibly being TRBD1 (5 bases). Germline CDR1 and CDR2: SQVTM and ANQGSEA. V dropped 6 bases and J dropped 2 bases, with 16 bases sitting between them. This CDR3 has 14 amino acids. CDR3 nucleotide sequence: TGCAGCGTGGGGACCTCTAGTAGAAACTATGGCTACACCTTC. Translated, it gives CSVGTSSRNYGYTF. Variable domain in full (rest from reference TRBV29-1 and TRBJ1-2): SAVISQKPSRDICQRGTSLTIQCQVDSQVTMMFWYRQQPGQSLTLIATANQGSEATYESGFVIDKFPISRPNLTFSTLTVSNMSPEDSSIYLCSVGTSSRNYGYTFGSGTRLTVV.

In its sample, this clonotype was seen many times. The CDR3 DNA reads TGTGCCAGCAGCACAGGGACGAAACGAAAAGGCTACACCTTC. This gives the protein CASSTGTKRKGYTF. This chain uses TRBV7-9 with TRBJ1-2, with a weak D call TRBD1 (6 bases). Trimming cost V 5 bases and J 8 bases, with 18 bases left between them. Per germline, CDR1 SEHNR and CDR2 FQNEAQ (reference sequence). There are 14 residues in the CDR3.

The V and J genes are TRBV6-5 and TRBJ1-2, with D possibly TRBD1 on 5 matching bases. Trimming left V 2 bases short and J 7 bases short, with 17 bases between. CDR3 size: 15 residues. CDR1 is MNHEY and CDR2 is SVGAGI in the germline V gene. CDR3 region: CASSYASWGIGGYTF. The CDR3 DNA reads as TGTGCCAGCAGTTACGCGTCGTGGGGGATAGGTGGCTACACCTTC.

The genes are TRBV18 and TRBJ2-7; a weak D match, TRBD2 (5 bases). V dropped 3 bases and J dropped 4 bases, with 16 bases sitting between them. CDR1 and CDR2 (germline): KGHSH, LQKENI. This CDR3 has 15 residues. CDR3 sequence reads: CASSPSGLGGYEQYF. The DNA of the CDR3 is TGTGCCAGCTCACCGTCGGGCCTAGGAGGTTACGAGCAGTACTTC.

This clonotype has just a few counts. The CDR3 DNA sequence: TGTGCCAGCAGCTGGGGGGACCTACCTCCCGTATGCACTGAAGCTTTCTTT. It encodes CASSWGDLPPVCTEAFF. The chain uses TRBV11-3 and TRBJ1-1; D may be TRBD1 (5 bases). V dropped 4 bases and J dropped 4 bases, with 22 bases sitting between them. The CDR3 length is 17 residues. Germline V gives CDR1 SGHNT, CDR2 YENEEA.

V and J are TRBV7-2 and TRBJ2-5, with TRBD2 identical over 8 bases. CDR1 and CDR2 from the germline V gene are SGHTA and FQGNSA. J gave up 5 bases and V 1 base, and 3 bases lay outside the gene matches. The CDR3 runs to 14 residues. As DNA, the CDR3 is TGTGCCAGCAGCTTAGAGACTAGCGCCGAGACCCAGTACTTC. This codes for CASSLETSAETQYF.

V is TRBV4-1 and J is TRBJ2-7; no reliable D call. V shed 4 bases and J shed 1 base, with 11 bases lying between them. Germline CDR1 is MGHRA and CDR2 is YSYEKL. The CDR3 sequence is 14 residues long. CDR3 amino acids: CASSPPTLSYEQYF. The CDR3 region has the DNA TGCGCCAGCAGCCCCCCGACTTTGTCCTACGAGCAGTACTTC.

The rearrangement joins TRBV7-2 to TRBJ1-1; TRBD1 matches 9 bases. CDR1 and CDR2 from the germline V gene are SGHTA and FQGNSA. The CDR3 loop spans 16 amino acids. Trimming at V came to 5 bases and at J to 0 bases, leaving 7 bases not matched to a gene. CDR3 bases: TGTGCCAGCAGCCACGGACAGGGGACAATGAACACTGAAGCTTTCTTT. Its translation: CASSHGQGTMNTEAFF.

The chain carries TRBV7-9 and TRBJ1-5, with TRBD1 matching over 8 bases. The germline V gene encodes CDR1 SEHNR and CDR2 FQNEAQ (reference sequence). V shed 6 bases and J 3 bases; nucleotides not matched to a gene: 4. This CDR3 has 14 amino acids. The CDR3 DNA reads as TGTGCCAGCAGTCTGACAGGGGTCAATCAGCCCCAGCATTTT. Residues: CASSLTGVNQPQHF.

The gene calls are TRBV6-5 and TRBJ1-3; D might be TRBD1 (5 bases). V dropped 2 bases and J dropped 1 base, with 24 bases sitting between them. Germline CDR1 reads MNHEY; CDR2 reads SVGAGI. The CDR3 runs to 20 residues. CDR3 amino acids: CASSYNSALAGSLSGNTIYF. As DNA, the CDR3 is TGTGCCAGCAGTTACAATTCAGCCCTGGCAGGGTCGTTATCTGGAAACACCATATATTTT.

This rearrangement joins TRBV2 to TRBJ1-1; TRBD1 matches at 8 bases. The CDR3 has 16 amino acids. The germline V gene encodes CDR1 SNHLY and CDR2 FYNNEI. V was pared by 6 bases and J by 4 bases, with 13 bases of the junction left unmatched. The CDR3 DNA reads TGTGCCAGCAGCGCTCCCGGGACAGGTCCGAGCACTGAAGCTTTCTTT. Translating it yields CASSAPGTGPSTEAFF.